The sequence of this T cell receptor beta chain was determined in a study of T cell changes during pregnancy in multiple sclerosis (dated by TCRdb to about 2019). Regarding the study in general: The study looked at changes in the T cell repertoire across pregnancy in women with multiple sclerosis.

Comment on this clone: What this receptor recognizes is not known. The germline gene is not matched at one end of the junction; a read error may be the cause.

To prepare the library, the immunoSEQ multiplex PCR assay was applied. TCRdb re-hosts the immuneACCESS table, in-frame sequences only. Its copies lack some clones; in the studies checked, an unresolved V gene accounts for under half of them, and the cause for the rest is not known. Within this sample are roughly 59,000 clones, with roughly 95% of them counted one time only. The ten largest clones take up roughly 0.35% of the sample. The sequencing here drew on CD4+ T cells from peripheral blood mononuclear cells, taken before pregnancy. The receptor was derived from a female donor with multiple sclerosis, enrolled in a pregnancy study.

The CDR3 here reads CASSRTGEVFF. In nucleotides, the sequence is TGTGCCAGCAGCCGGACAGGGGAGGTGTTTTTT. The receptor chain draws on TRBV5-6 and TRBJ2-2, with TRBD1 matching 9 junction bases. Taken from the germline V gene, the CDR1 and CDR2 loops are SGHDT and YYEEEE. CDR3 length: 11 amino acids, cysteine to phenylalanine. The DNA shown is the 33-base CDR3, in frame from base 1. Outside the CDR3, residues come from the reference TRBV5-6 and TRBJ2-2 proteins, so the full variable domain is: DAGVTQSPTHLIKTRGQQVTLRCSPKSGHDTVSWYQQALGQGPQFIFQYYEEEERQRGNFPDRFSGHQFPNYSSELNVNALLLGDSALYLCASSRTGEVFFGEGSRLTVL.